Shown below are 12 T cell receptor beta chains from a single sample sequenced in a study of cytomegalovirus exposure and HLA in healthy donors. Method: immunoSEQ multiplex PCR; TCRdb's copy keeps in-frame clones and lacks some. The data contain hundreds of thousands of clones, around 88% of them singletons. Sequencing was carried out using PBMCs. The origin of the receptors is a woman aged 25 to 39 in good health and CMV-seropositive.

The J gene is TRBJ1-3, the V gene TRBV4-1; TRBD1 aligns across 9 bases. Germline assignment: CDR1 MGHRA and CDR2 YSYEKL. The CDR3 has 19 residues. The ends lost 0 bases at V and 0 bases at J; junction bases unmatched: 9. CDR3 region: CASSQDPVTGGFSGNTIYF. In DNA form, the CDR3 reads TGCGCCAGCAGCCAAGATCCGGTGACAGGGGGTTTCTCTGGAAACACCATATATTTT.

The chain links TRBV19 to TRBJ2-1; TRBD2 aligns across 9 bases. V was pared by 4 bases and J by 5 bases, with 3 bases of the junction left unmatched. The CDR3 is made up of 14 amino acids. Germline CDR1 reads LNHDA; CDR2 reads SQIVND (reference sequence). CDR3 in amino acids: CASSTLAGNNEQFF. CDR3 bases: TGTGCCAGTAGTACGCTAGCGGGGAACAATGAGCAGTTCTTC.

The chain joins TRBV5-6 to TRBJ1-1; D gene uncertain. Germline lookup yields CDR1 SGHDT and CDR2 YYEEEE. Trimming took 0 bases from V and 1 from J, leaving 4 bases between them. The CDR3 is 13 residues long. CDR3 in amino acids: CASSLAGNTEAFF. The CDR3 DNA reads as TGTGCCAGCAGCTTGGCGGGGAACACTGAAGCTTTCTTT. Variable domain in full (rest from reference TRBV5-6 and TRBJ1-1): DAGVTQSPTHLIKTRGQQVTLRCSPKSGHDTVSWYQQALGQGPQFIFQYYEEEERQRGNFPDRFSGHQFPNYSSELNVNALLLGDSALYLCASSLAGNTEAFFGQGTRLTVV.

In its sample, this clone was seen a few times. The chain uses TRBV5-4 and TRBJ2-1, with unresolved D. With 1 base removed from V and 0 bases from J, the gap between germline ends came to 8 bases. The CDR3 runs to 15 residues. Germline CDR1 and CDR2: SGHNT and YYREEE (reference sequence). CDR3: CASSLPVSSYNEQFF. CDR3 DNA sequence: TGTGCCAGCAGCTTGCCCGTGAGCTCCTACAATGAGCAGTTCTTC.

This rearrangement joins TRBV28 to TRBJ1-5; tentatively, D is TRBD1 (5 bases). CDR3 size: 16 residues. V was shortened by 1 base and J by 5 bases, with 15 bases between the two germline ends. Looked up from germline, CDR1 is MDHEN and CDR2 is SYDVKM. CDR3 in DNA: TGTGCCAGCAGTTTATCTGGGGCGGGATCCCATCAGCCCCAGCATTTT. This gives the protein CASSLSGAGSHQPQHF.

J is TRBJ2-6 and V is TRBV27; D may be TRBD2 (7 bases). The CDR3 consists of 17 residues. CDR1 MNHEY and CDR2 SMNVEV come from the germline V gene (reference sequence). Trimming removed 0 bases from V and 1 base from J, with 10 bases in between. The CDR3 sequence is CASSLSGGGSGANVLTF. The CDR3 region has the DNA TGTGCCAGCAGTTTATCAGGGGGGGGATCTGGGGCCAACGTCCTGACTTTC.

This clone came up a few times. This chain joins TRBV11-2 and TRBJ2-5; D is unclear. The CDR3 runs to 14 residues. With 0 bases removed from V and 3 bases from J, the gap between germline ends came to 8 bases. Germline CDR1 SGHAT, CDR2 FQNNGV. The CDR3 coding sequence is TGTGCCAGCAGCTTAGATCCCAGCGAAGAGACCCAGTACTTC. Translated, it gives CASSLDPSEETQYF.

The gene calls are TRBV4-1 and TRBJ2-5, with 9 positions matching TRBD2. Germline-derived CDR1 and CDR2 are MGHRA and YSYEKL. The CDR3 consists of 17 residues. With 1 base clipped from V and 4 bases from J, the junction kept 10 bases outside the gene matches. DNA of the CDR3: TGCGCCAGCAGCCAAGGTCGGGTGCTAGCGGGAAGAGAGACCCAGTACTTC. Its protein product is CASSQGRVLAGRETQYF.

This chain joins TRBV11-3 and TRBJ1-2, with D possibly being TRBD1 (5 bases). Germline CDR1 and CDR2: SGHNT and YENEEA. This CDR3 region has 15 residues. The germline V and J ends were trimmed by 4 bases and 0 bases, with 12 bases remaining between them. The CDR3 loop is CASSSRQKSNYGYTF. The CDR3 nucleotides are TGTGCCAGCAGCTCCCGACAGAAATCTAACTATGGCTACACCTTC.

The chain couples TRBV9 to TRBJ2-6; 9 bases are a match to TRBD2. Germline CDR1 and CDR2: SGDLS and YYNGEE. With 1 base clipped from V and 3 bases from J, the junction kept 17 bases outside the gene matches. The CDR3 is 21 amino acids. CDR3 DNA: TGTGCCAGCAGCGTAAGCCTTTTGGCTAGCGGGACCTCGAGTGGGGCCAACGTCCTGACTTTC. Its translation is CASSVSLLASGTSSGANVLTF. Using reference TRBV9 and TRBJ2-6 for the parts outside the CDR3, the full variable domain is DSGVTQTPKHLITATGQRVTLRCSPRSGDLSVYWYQQSLDQGLQFLIQYYNGEERAKGNILERFSAQQFPDLHSELNLSSLELGDSALYFCASSVSLLASGTSSGANVLTFGAGSRLTVL.

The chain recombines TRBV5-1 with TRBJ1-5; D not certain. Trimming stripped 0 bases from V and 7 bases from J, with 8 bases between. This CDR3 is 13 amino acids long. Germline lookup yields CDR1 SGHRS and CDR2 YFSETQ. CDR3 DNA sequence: TGCGCCAGCAGCTTGGGGGCTGAGCAGCCCCAGCATTTT. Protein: CASSLGAEQPQHF.

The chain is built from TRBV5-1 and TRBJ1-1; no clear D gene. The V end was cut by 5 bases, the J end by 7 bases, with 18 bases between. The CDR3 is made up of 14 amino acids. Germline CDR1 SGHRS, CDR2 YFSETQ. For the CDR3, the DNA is TGCGCCAGCAGGAACCACCAGGATGAATTTGAAGCTTTCTTT. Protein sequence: CASRNHQDEFEAFF.